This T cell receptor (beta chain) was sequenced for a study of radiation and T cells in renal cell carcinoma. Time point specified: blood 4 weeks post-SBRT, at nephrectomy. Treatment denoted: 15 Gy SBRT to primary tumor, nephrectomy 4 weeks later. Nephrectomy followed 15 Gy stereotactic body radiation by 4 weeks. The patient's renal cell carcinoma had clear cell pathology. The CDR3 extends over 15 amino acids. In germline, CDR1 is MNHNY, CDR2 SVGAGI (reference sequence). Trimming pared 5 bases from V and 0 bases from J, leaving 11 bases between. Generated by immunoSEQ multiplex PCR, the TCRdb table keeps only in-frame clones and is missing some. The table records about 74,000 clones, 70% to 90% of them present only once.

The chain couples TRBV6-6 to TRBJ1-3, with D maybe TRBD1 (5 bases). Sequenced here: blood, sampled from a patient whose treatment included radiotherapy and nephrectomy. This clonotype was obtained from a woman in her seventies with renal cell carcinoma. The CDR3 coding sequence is TGTGCCAGCAGTCCCGACAGCAACTCTGGAAACACCATATATTTT. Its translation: CASSPDSNSGNTIYF.